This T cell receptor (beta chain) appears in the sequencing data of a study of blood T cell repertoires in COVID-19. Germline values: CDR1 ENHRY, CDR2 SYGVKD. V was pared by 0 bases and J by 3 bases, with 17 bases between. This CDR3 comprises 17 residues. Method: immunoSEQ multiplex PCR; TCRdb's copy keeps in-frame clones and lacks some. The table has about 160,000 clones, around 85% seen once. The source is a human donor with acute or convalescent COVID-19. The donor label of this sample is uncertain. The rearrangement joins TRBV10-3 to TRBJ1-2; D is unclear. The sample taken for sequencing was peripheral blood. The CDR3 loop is CAISESSAGIRDYGYTF. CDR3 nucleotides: TGTGCCATCAGTGAGTCCTCGGCGGGGATTAGGGACTATGGCTACACCTTC.